Listed below are T cell receptor beta chains from one sample, sequenced in a study of post-analysis software for immune sequencing data. TCRdb analysed the PCR reads with MiXCR anew, one entry per CDR3 protein. The table shows approximately 570,000 distinct CDR3 sequences, with 44% occurring only once. Sample: blood. These receptors all come from a girl aged 5-17 years with multiple sclerosis. The CDR3 runs from the conserved cysteine through the conserved F or W. A D gene is named only where the DNA matches it firmly. Clone size, where shown, is once, few, many, or a class for clones that have expanded.

d_gene: .; abundance: .; v_gene: TRBV12-3/TRBV12-4; len: 16; j_gene: TRBJ2-7; CDR3nt: TGTGCCAGCAGTTCCCCCGCTAGGGGGTTTTCCTACGAGCAGTACTTC; CDR3aa: CASSSPARGFSYEQYF
d_gene: TRBD2; abundance: .; v_gene: TRBV10-3; len: 16; j_gene: TRBJ2-1; CDR3nt: TGTGCCATCAGTGGCCCACGTGGCGGGGGGTACAATGAGCAGTTCTTC; CDR3aa: CAISGPRGGGYNEQFF
d_gene: .; abundance: few; v_gene: TRBV12-3/TRBV12-4; len: 15; j_gene: TRBJ1-4; CDR3nt: TGTGCCAGCAGTTTTACCCCAGGCTCGAGGGAAAAACTGTTTTTT; CDR3aa: CASSFTPGSREKLFF
d_gene: .; abundance: .; v_gene: TRBV11-2; len: 15; j_gene: TRBJ1-4; CDR3nt: TGTGCCAGCAGCCCCCTCTGGGTAGGAGCTGAAAAACTGTTTTTT; CDR3aa: CASSPLWVGAEKLFF
d_gene: .; abundance: .; v_gene: TRBV11-3; len: 16; j_gene: TRBJ2-7; CDR3nt: TGTGCCAGCAGCTGGGGCCTTTTTGGGAGCTCCTACGAGCAGTACTTC; CDR3aa: CASSWGLFGSSYEQYF
d_gene: .; abundance: .; v_gene: TRBV7-7; len: 13; j_gene: TRBJ2-5; CDR3nt: TGTGCTAGCAGCGGGGGACAGGCAGAGACCCAGTACTTC; CDR3aa: CASSGGQAETQYF
d_gene: .; abundance: .; v_gene: TRBV6-2/TRBV6-3; len: 15; j_gene: TRBJ2-3; CDR3nt: TGTGCCAGCAGTTACCGGCGGGGAAGCACAGATACGCAGTATTTT; CDR3aa: CASSYRRGSTDTQYF
d_gene: TRBD1; abundance: .; v_gene: TRBV6-5; len: 13; j_gene: TRBJ2-3; CDR3nt: TGTGCCAGCAGTGGACAGGGGTACGATGCGCAGTATTTT; CDR3aa: CASSGQGYDAQYF
d_gene: .; abundance: .; v_gene: TRBV7-2; len: 19; j_gene: TRBJ2-7; CDR3nt: TGTGCCAGCAGCTTACCCGCGTTCCCGCGGCAGAGATACGCCTACGAGCAGTACTTC; CDR3aa: CASSLPAFPRQRYAYEQYF
d_gene: TRBD2; abundance: .; v_gene: TRBV5-5; len: 17; j_gene: TRBJ2-1; CDR3nt: TGTGCCAGCATTTTTCGCGCACCGGGACTAGATAATACTGAGCAGTTCTTC; CDR3aa: CASIFRAPGLDNTEQFF
d_gene: .; abundance: .; v_gene: TRBV6-6; len: 14; j_gene: TRBJ2-7; CDR3nt: TGTGCCAGCACCTTCTCGGGCGAAACCTACGAGCAGTACTTC; CDR3aa: CASTFSGETYEQYF
d_gene: .; abundance: .; v_gene: TRBV5-5; len: 14; j_gene: TRBJ2-7; CDR3nt: TGTGCCAGCAGGACGGGGCAAGAGGACTACGAGCAGTACTTC; CDR3aa: CASRTGQEDYEQYF
d_gene: .; abundance: .; v_gene: TRBV12-3/TRBV12-4; len: 13; j_gene: TRBJ2-2; CDR3nt: TGTGCCAGCAACCTGGACAAAACCGGGGAGCTGTTTTTT; CDR3aa: CASNLDKTGELFF
d_gene: TRBD1; abundance: .; v_gene: TRBV20-1; len: 13; j_gene: TRBJ1-1; CDR3nt: TGCAGTGCTAGAGACCCAGGGGGCACTGAAGCTTTCTTT; CDR3aa: CSARDPGGTEAFF
d_gene: .; abundance: few; v_gene: TRBV29-1; len: 12; j_gene: TRBJ2-1; CDR3nt: TGCAGCTCCGGGATTCCCTTCAATGAGCAGTTCTTC; CDR3aa: CSSGIPFNEQFF
d_gene: .; abundance: .; v_gene: TRBV12-3/TRBV12-4; len: 16; j_gene: TRBJ1-1; CDR3nt: TGTGCCAGCAGCCCGCCTTACGGACAGAGATTCACTGAAGCTTTCTTT; CDR3aa: CASSPPYGQRFTEAFF
d_gene: .; abundance: few; v_gene: TRBV27; len: 18; j_gene: TRBJ2-6; CDR3nt: TGTGCCAGCAGTTTAGACAGGCCCCTTAGCTCTGGGGCCAACGTCCTGACTTTC; CDR3aa: CASSLDRPLSSGANVLTF